The 2 T cell receptor beta chains presented below share a single source sample, sequenced in a study of blood T cell repertoires in COVID-19 (dated by TCRdb to about 2020). Library generation was performed with the immunoSEQ multiplex PCR assay. TCRdb holds this immuneACCESS table with in-frame rearrangements only. Some clones are missing; in checked studies, unresolved V genes explain under half, and the rest has no known cause. The sample records under 70,000 clones, 70% to 90% of which are singletons. The ten most abundant clones make up roughly a tenth of the sample. The sequenced sample was PBMCs or T cells enriched from blood (not recorded which). Source of these receptors: a woman between 40 and 50 years old who had recovered from COVID-19.

CDR3 nucleotides: TGTGCCAGTAGTGGGGGACTAGGATCCTACGAGCAGTACTTC. Protein: CASSGGLGSYEQYF. The chain carries TRBV19 and TRBJ2-7; TRBD2 matches at 8 bases. CDR1 is LNHDA, CDR2 SQIVND, per germline (reference sequence). Trimming removed 5 bases from V and 1 base from J; junction bases left unmatched: 4. This CDR3 spans 14 amino acids.

The V call is TRBV2, the J call TRBJ1-2; 8 bases agree with TRBD1. Germline V CDR1 and CDR2: SNHLY, FYNNEI. V trimming: 4 bases; J trimming: 4 bases; junction bases outside the gene matches: 2. This CDR3 is built from 13 residues. Here the CDR3 reads CASSGTGSYGYTF. The CDR3 DNA sequence: TGTGCCAGCAGTGGGACAGGGAGCTATGGCTACACCTTC.